This T cell receptor (beta chain) was sequenced during a study of shared clonotypes between healthy human individuals. Assay used: immunoSEQ multiplex PCR; TCRdb lists only in-frame clones, some missing. Of roughly 2.5 million clones listed, roughly nine tenths are singletons. CDR3 length: 15 amino acids. V lost 11 bases to trimming and J lost 5 bases, with 19 bases between them. Germline lookup yields CDR1 ENHRY and CDR2 SYGVKD. Sequencing was performed on naive CD4+ T cells sorted from blood. Subset defined: CD45RA+ positively selected. The chain has TRBV10-3 and TRBJ1-6, with a weak D call TRBD1 (6 bases). This sequence originates from a young man in good health. Here the CDR3 DNA reads TGTGCCGTAGGAGGGCCCGAGGGGGATAATTCACCCCTCCACTTT. This gives the protein CAVGGPEGDNSPLHF.